This T cell receptor (beta chain) was sequenced in a study of CD8 T cells in Susac syndrome. RNA was extracted with the RNeasy kit, and a quantity of roughly 0.5 to 1 ug was reverse transcribed using random hexamers. TCRdb re-called the immunoSEQ multiplex PCR reads with MiXCR, one entry per CDR3 protein. The repertoire consists of 250,000 to 350,000 distinct CDR3 sequences, with about 91% occurring once and the leading ten covering approximately 0.065%. From blood CD8+ and CD4+ T cells, TCR beta sequences were generated. The sequenced sample was CD4+ T cells from PBMCs. The TCR comes from a human donor with multiple sclerosis.

The CDR3, as DNA: TGTGCCTGGGGTGAAAGGTGGACCGGGGAGCTGTTTTTT. Its protein product is CAWGERWTGELFF. The chain has TRBV30 and TRBJ2-2; D is undetermined. The V and J ends lost 5 bases and 5 bases respectively, with 12 bases between them. The CDR3 loop spans 13 amino acids. The germline V gene has CDR1 GTSNPN and CDR2 SVGIG (reference sequence).